This TCR beta chain was profiled in a study of graft-versus-host responses after intestinal transplantation (dated by TCRdb to the early 2020s). For the wider study: The transplants that recipients received were multivisceral, liver-intestinal, or isolated intestinal. A cohort of 24 intestinal transplant recipients, including one retransplant, was enrolled, and 3 patients lacking pretransplant specimens were excluded. Alloreactive clones were identified by sequencing pre-transplant mixed lymphocyte reaction products and comparing them with unstimulated pre-transplant donor and recipient T cells. A peak of at least 4% donor T cells among recipient peripheral blood mononuclear cells was the definition used for donor T cell macrochimerism. All recipients received anti-thymocyte globulin induction followed by maintenance tacrolimus and steroids for around three years. Bulk TCR-beta CDR3 sequencing was used to track graft-versus-host and host-versus-graft alloreactive T cell clones in the graft, circulation and bone marrow after intestinal transplantation. Samples from a few later patients were sequenced in-house on an Illumina MiSeq with MiXCR processing rather than by the commercial service.

Receptor libraries were prepared by the immunoSEQ multiplex PCR assay. For most patients, genomic DNA was isolated using the Qiagen DNeasy Blood and Tissue Kit and was shipped frozen to Adaptive Biotechnologies for TCR sequencing. High-throughput TCR-beta CDR3 sequencing of genomic DNA from most patients was performed by Adaptive Biotechnologies. The original pipeline was this. Adaptive's ImmunoSEQ software was the source of the TCR sequencing data for about 20 patients, while three other patients were processed with MiXCR and VDJtools. To correct CD4 versus CD8 sorting errors, any sequence found in both subsets at a frequency ratio below 5:1 was removed. CDR3 nucleotide sequences shared between donor and recipient were removed because the origin of such sequences could not be assigned. Alloreactive clones required at least 2-fold expansion over unstimulated cells and minimum CFSE-low frequency of 0.002% (template counts) or 0.001% (read counts). Clones detected in sequenced pre-transplant spleen, lymph node, or MLR CFSE-low populations of the donor or recipient were defined as mappable. Cumulative frequency of alloreactive clones was calculated as a percentage of all sequences weighted by copy number. Imported from immuneACCESS, the table was reduced by TCRdb to in-frame sequences with V and J called. These copies leave out some clones; in studies compared against another copy, an unresolved V gene accounts for under half, and the cause of the remainder is not known. V and J calls and clone size are copied from that table; D and trimming were computed from the DNA. For this sample the table gives 86,000 or so clones, of which about 90% were detected only once. Roughly 5.6% of the sample is held by the ten biggest clonotypes.

General findings and caveats noted by the study authors: The relatively low number and heterogeneity of intestinal transplant patients limited the conclusions. In the allografts of patients with donor T cell macrochimerism, GvH to HvG T cell clonal ratios were high. Early after transplant, peak levels of circulating GvH clones were found to be associated with declines in HvG clones. GvH clones turned up in recipient bone marrow, with some appearing earlier in ileal mucosa or blood, a pattern consistent with an intestinal mucosal origin.

For this clone: Its cognate antigen has yet to be identified. No per-base quality is available; no much larger clone lies one base away.

The time point label of this sample denotes: cells obtained before transplantation from donor or recipient. CD3+CD4+ and CD3+CD8+ populations were FACS-sorted from unstimulated pre-transplant donor and recipient cells taken from spleen or lymph nodes. This material consisted of unstimulated CD8+ T cells sorted from spleen or lymph node cells, taken before intestinal transplant. The origin of this receptor is a human donor who received an intestinal transplant.

The CDR3 amino acid sequence is: CATSRVSSGTYNEQFF. The base sequence is TGTGCCACCAGCAGAGTTTCTAGCGGGACTTACAATGAGCAGTTCTTC. The chain is assembled from TRBV15 and TRBJ2-1, with 9 bases matching TRBD2. Trimming removed 1 base from V and 4 bases from J; the gene matches leave 5 bases unexplained. CDR1 and CDR2 are drawn from the germline V gene (reference sequence): LNHNV, YYDKDF. The CDR3 runs 16 residues from the cysteine to the phenylalanine. Of the read, only the CDR3 DNA is kept; its 48 bases are in frame from base 1. The variable domain in full, with residues beyond the CDR3 obtained from the reference TRBV15 and TRBJ2-1 genes, is DAMVIQNPRYQVTQFGKPVTLSCSQTLNHNVMYWYQQKSSQAPKLLFHYYDKDFNNEADTPDNFQSRRPNTSFCFLDIRSPGLGDTAMYLCATSRVSSGTYNEQFFGPGTRLTVL.